One sample yielded the 18 T cell receptor beta chains listed below, sequenced in a study of cytomegalovirus exposure and HLA in healthy donors. Use of 60 Vbeta and 13 Jbeta primers characterized the PCR. Sequencing was performed with immunoSEQ multiplex PCR; in TCRdb, only in-frame clones are kept and a portion is missing. The data show hundreds of thousands of clones, around 66% seen once. The sequenced material came from PBMCs. All receptors derive from a female donor in good health and CMV-seronegative.

V usage is TRBV7-9 and J usage is TRBJ2-3; TRBD2 agrees at 15 bases. Germline V CDR1 and CDR2: SEHNR, FQNEAQ (reference sequence). This CDR3 comprises 17 residues. V lost 4 bases, J lost 5 bases, and 7 bases stayed unmatched. The CDR3 sequence is CASSSLAGLAGGDTQYF. The DNA for the CDR3 is TGTGCCAGCAGCTCCTTGGCGGGACTAGCGGGGGGAGATACGCAGTATTTT.

V usage is TRBV5-1 and J usage is TRBJ1-5; tentatively, D is TRBD1 (5 bases). This CDR3 region has 16 residues. Germline assignment: CDR1 SGHRS and CDR2 YFSETQ. V lost 2 bases and J 6 bases, leaving 18 bases between the germline ends. CDR3 coding DNA: TGCGCCAGCAGCTTAAGTCCAGGGCCCTCAGGTCAGCCCCAGCATTTT. Amino acid sequence: CASSLSPGPSGQPQHF.

The chain is built from TRBV11-3 and TRBJ2-7; D uncertain. The CDR3 runs 15 residues. The V end was cut by 0 bases, the J end by 0 bases, with 9 bases between. From germline, CDR1 is SGHNT and CDR2 YENEEA. Written as DNA, the CDR3 is TGTGCCAGCAGCTTAGATCCGAGGTTCTCCTACGAGCAGTACTTC. As protein: CASSLDPRFSYEQYF.

This clone was counted between two and nine times. Other nucleotide sequences from this sample produce the same CDR3. This sequence joins TRBV6-4 and TRBJ1-2, with D unclear. The CDR3 contains 13 residues. Trimming removed 3 bases at V and 2 bases at J, with 7 bases between. Germline values: CDR1 MRHNA, CDR2 SNTAGT. CDR3 region: CASSETGNYGYTF. CDR3 DNA: TGTGCCAGCAGTGAGACTGGAAACTATGGCTACACCTTC.

This clone was counted a few times. V and J are TRBV27 and TRBJ2-7; D remains ambiguous. CDR3 length: 14 residues. Germline V gives CDR1 MNHEY, CDR2 SMNVEV (reference sequence). Trimming took off 5 bases at V and 4 bases at J, with 15 bases between the two ends. CDR3 sequence (DNA): TGTGCCAGCAGTCCCACAGCCCTCCTTTACGAGCAGTACTTC. The encoded protein is CASSPTALLYEQYF.

As for this clone: A read error may produce the germline difference seen at one junction end. J is TRBJ1-5 and V is TRBV7-9; D is uncertain. The germline V gene encodes CDR1 SEHNR and CDR2 FQNEAQ (reference sequence). There are 13 residues in the CDR3. The CDR3 spells CSSSLGVVQPQHF. The CDR3 DNA reads TGTTCCAGCAGCCTCGGGGTAGTTCAGCCCCAGCATTTT.

This clone has a handful of counts. J is TRBJ2-2 and V is TRBV30; the D is unclear. The CDR3 runs 14 residues. Germline V gene sequence: CDR1 GTSNPN, CDR2 SVGIG (reference sequence). V shed 2 bases and J shed 1 base, with 8 bases lying between them. This CDR3 reads CAWSYSQNTGELFF. CDR3 nucleotides: TGTGCCTGGAGTTACTCTCAGAACACCGGGGAGCTGTTTTTT.

This clone has just a few counts. The chain uses TRBV15 and TRBJ2-7, with a weak D call TRBD2 (6 bases). Looked up from germline, CDR1 is LNHNV and CDR2 is YYDKDF (reference sequence). V gave up 5 bases and J gave up 5 bases, with 19 bases separating them. The CDR3 is made up of 15 amino acids. The CDR3 DNA is TGTGCCACCAGCCGAACCGGGCCCGGGAGAGACGAGCAGTACTTC. Amino acids: CATSRTGPGRDEQYF.

V and J are TRBV7-3 and TRBJ2-1; 10 bases map to TRBD2. Germline loops: CDR1 SGHTA, CDR2 FQGTGA. The ends lost 1 base at V and 7 bases at J; junction bases unmatched: 4. The CDR3 has 15 residues. CDR3 DNA: TGTGCCAGCAGCTTAATTCTAGCGGGAGCGAATGAGCAGTTCTTC. The encoded protein is CASSLILAGANEQFF.

The genes are TRBV4-2 and TRBJ2-7; 10 bases are a match to TRBD2. This CDR3 has 17 residues. CDR1 and CDR2 from the germline V gene are LGHNA and YNFKEQ. The V and J ends lost 0 bases and 3 bases, in that order; junction bases with no gene match: 8. CDR3 DNA: TGTGCCAGCAGCCAAGATTACTTAGCGGGAGGATTCTACGAGCAGTACTTC. It is translated as CASSQDYLAGGFYEQYF.

The gene calls are TRBV5-3 and TRBJ2-2; TRBD2 matches at 14 bases. TRBV5-3 is known as an ORF, though its function is uncertain. The CDR3 spans 18 residues. After removal of 3 bases from V and 5 bases from J, the junction contained 9 bases not matched to a gene. The CDR3 DNA is TGTGCCAGAAGCTCCCGACTAGCGGGAGGGCATTGGACCGGGGAGCTGTTTTTT. Protein: CARSSRLAGGHWTGELFF.

CDR3 loop: CASTRLALNYNEQFF. The CDR3, as DNA: TGTGCCAGCACCCGACTAGCCCTCAACTACAATGAGCAGTTCTTC. This rearrangement joins TRBV27 to TRBJ2-1; 7 bases fit TRBD2. There are 15 residues in the CDR3. CDR1 and CDR2 from the germline V gene are MNHEY and SMNVEV (reference sequence). V shed 7 bases and J 3 bases; nucleotides not matched to a gene: 9.

This clone was counted between two and nine times. The chain uses TRBV18 and TRBJ2-2; TRBD2 matches at 9 bases. The CDR3 extends over 15 amino acids. V lost 5 bases to trimming and J lost 0 bases; unmatched junction nucleotides: 1. Germline V CDR1 and CDR2: KGHSH, LQKENI. CDR3 nucleotides: TGTGCCAGCTCAGCTAGCGGGACGAACACCGGGGAGCTGTTTTTT. Its protein product is CASSASGTNTGELFF.

Only a few counts were recorded for this clone. One end of the junction varies from germline; a read error may be responsible. The chain is built from TRBV7-9 and TRBJ2-7; the match to TRBD2 covers 10 bases. The CDR3 contains 16 residues. Germline CDR1 SEHNR, CDR2 FQNEAQ (reference sequence). The CDR3 coding sequence is TGTTCCAGCAGCTTAGCCCTAGCGGGAGTAGACTACGAGCAGTACTTC. Protein sequence: CSSSLALAGVDYEQYF. Full variable domain (outside the CDR3, taken from reference TRBV7-9 and TRBJ2-7): DTGVSQNPRHKITKRGQNVTFRCDPISEHNRLYWYRQTLGQGPEFLTYFQNEAQLEKSRLLSDRFSAERPKGSFSTLEIQRTEQGDSAMYLCSSSLALAGVDYEQYFGPGTRLTVT.

The chain is built from TRBV5-1 and TRBJ1-1; 9 bases fit TRBD1. The germline V gene has CDR1 SGHRS and CDR2 YFSETQ. This CDR3 is 14 amino acids long. J gave up 2 bases and V 4 bases, and 3 bases lay outside the gene matches. The DNA for the CDR3 is TGCGCCAGCAGCCGGACAGGGGATAACACTGAAGCTTTCTTT. Amino acids: CASSRTGDNTEAFF.

J is TRBJ2-3 and V is TRBV6-4; tentatively, D is TRBD1 (5 bases). Trimming pared 5 bases from V and 2 bases from J, leaving 11 bases between. Germline-derived CDR1 and CDR2 are MRHNA and SNTAGT. The CDR3 covers 14 residues. The CDR3 protein is CASSPGIFTDTQYF. The CDR3 DNA reads as TGTGCCAGCAGTCCAGGGATCTTCACAGATACGCAGTATTTT.

CDR3 bases: TGTGCCAGCTCACCAGCTCCCCTACAGTATGGCTACACCTTC. It yields the protein CASSPAPLQYGYTF. This chain connects TRBV18 to TRBJ1-2; D gene uncertain. CDR1 is KGHSH and CDR2 is LQKENI in the germline V gene. V was shortened by 2 bases and J by 5 bases, with 12 bases between the two germline ends. There are 14 residues in the CDR3. The whole variable domain, filled in from reference TRBV18 and TRBJ1-2, reads NAGVMQNPRHLVRRRGQEARLRCSPMKGHSHVYWYRQLPEEGLKFMVYLQKENIIDESGMPKERFSAEFPKEGPSILRIQQVVRGDSAAYFCASSPAPLQYGYTFGSGTRLTVV.

The chain has TRBV11-1 and TRBJ2-1, with 7 nucleotides matching TRBD1. The CDR3 has 15 amino acids. The V and J ends lost 6 bases and 9 bases, in that order; junction bases with no gene match: 14. Germline V gene data show CDR1 as SGHAT and CDR2 as FQDESV (reference sequence). CDR3 region: CASRSDRVGVSEQFF. The CDR3 DNA follows: TGTGCCAGCAGATCAGACAGGGTTGGGGTTAGTGAGCAGTTCTTC.